One and the same sample provided the 25 T cell receptor beta chains below, sequenced in a study of blood T cell repertoires in COVID-19. Some clones are missing from TCRdb's copy, which holds only in-frame ones; the method was immunoSEQ multiplex PCR. The data hold around 150,000 clones, with 85% to 90% observed a single time. Material: peripheral blood. These receptors originate from a woman aged 55-75 years with active COVID-19.

The CDR3 bases are TGCAGCGTCCGGTCCTCTGGACTAGCGGGAGCTTACGAGCAGTACTTC. Translation gives CSVRSSGLAGAYEQYF. The chain employs TRBV29-1 and TRBJ2-7; TRBD2 matches 13 bases. The length of the CDR3 is 16 residues. The germline CDR1 and CDR2 sequences are SQVTM and ANQGSEA. V shed 6 bases and J 4 bases; nucleotides not matched to a gene: 12.

The chain recombines TRBV3-1 (or the pseudogene TRBV3-2) with TRBJ2-3; 7 bases fit TRBD1. Unmatched junction bases numbered 11, after V lost 4 bases and J lost 1 base. The CDR3 loop spans 17 amino acids. Germline V gives CDR1 LGHDT, CDR2 YNNKEL (reference sequence). The CDR3 is CASSRLTGEGCTDTQYF. The CDR3 bases are TGTGCCAGCAGCCGACTCACAGGGGAAGGTTGCACAGATACGCAGTATTTT.

V gene TRBV12-3 or TRBV12-4 combines with J gene TRBJ1-1, with a possible D match to TRBD1 (5 bases). The length of the CDR3 is 12 residues. Trimming pared 7 bases from V and 4 bases from J, leaving 10 bases between. CDR3 sequence reads: CASTWGGTEAFF. CDR3 sequence (DNA): TGTGCCAGCACCTGGGGGGGCACTGAAGCTTTCTTT.

CDR3 region: CASSLGRNSGNTIYF. As DNA, the CDR3 is TGTGCCAGCAGCTTAGGCAGGAACTCTGGAAACACCATATATTTT. The chain employs TRBV7-2 and TRBJ1-3; D uncertain. The length of the CDR3 is 15 residues. The V end lost 1 base, the J end lost 0 bases, and 7 bases lay between the germline ends. Germline V lookup: CDR1 SGHTA, CDR2 FQGNSA.

This sequence joins TRBV18 and TRBJ2-3, with D perhaps TRBD1 (6 bases). CDR3 length equals 15 residues. Germline values: CDR1 KGHSH, CDR2 LQKENI. Trimming took off 2 bases at V and 7 bases at J, with 16 bases between the two ends. This chain's CDR3 is CASSPVAGAGNTQYF. DNA of the CDR3: TGTGCCAGCTCACCAGTAGCAGGGGCTGGAAATACGCAGTATTTT.

This rearrangement joins TRBV3-1 (or the pseudogene TRBV3-2) to TRBJ2-7; 8 nucleotides line up with TRBD2. Germline trimming cut 2 bases from V and 5 bases from J; bases unmatched to any gene: 14. The CDR3 is 17 residues long. Germline values: CDR1 LGHDT, CDR2 YNNKEL (reference sequence). The CDR3 nucleotides are TGTGCCAGCAGCCAACCGCCCTCTCGAGCGGGAGTAAACGAGCAGTACTTC. Residues: CASSQPPSRAGVNEQYF.

V and J are TRBV2 and TRBJ2-2; 8 bases match TRBD2. V lost 8 bases to trimming and J lost 5 bases; unmatched junction nucleotides: 7. This CDR3 spans 14 amino acids. Germline-derived CDR1 and CDR2 are SNHLY and FYNNEI. This CDR3 is CASSGRAWTGELFF. CDR3 DNA: TGTGCCAGCTCCGGGAGGGCCTGGACCGGGGAGCTGTTTTTT.

This chain uses TRBV15 with TRBJ2-2, with D possibly being TRBD1 (6 bases). Trimming left V 8 bases short and J 4 bases short, with 14 bases between. The CDR3 contains 14 residues. CDR1 LNHNV and CDR2 YYDKDF come from the germline V gene (reference sequence). CDR3 sequence (DNA): TGTGCCACCCGGCAGGGGATTGGCACCGGGGAGCTGTTTTTT. It is translated as CATRQGIGTGELFF.

This chain connects TRBV3-1 (or the pseudogene TRBV3-2) to TRBJ2-7; 11 bases are shared with TRBD2. Germline lookup yields CDR1 LGHDT and CDR2 YNNKEL (reference sequence). The J segment lost 6 bases and the V segment lost 1 base, leaving 5 bases of the junction unmatched. The CDR3 is made up of 15 amino acids. This chain's CDR3 is CASSQVQLAGVEQYF. CDR3 nucleotide sequence: TGTGCCAGCAGCCAAGTCCAACTAGCGGGAGTCGAGCAGTACTTC.

The chain recombines TRBV7-6 with TRBJ1-1; the D is unclear. This CDR3 spans 16 amino acids. Per the germline V gene, CDR1 is SGHVS and CDR2 is FNYEAQ. Trimming cost V 3 bases and J 0 bases, with 14 bases left between them. The CDR3 bases are TGTGCCAGCAGCTTCCCAAGCGGCGGGGTGAACACTGAAGCTTTCTTT. Its protein is CASSFPSGGVNTEAFF.

CDR3 nucleotide sequence: TGCAGCGTCACCTCGGGAGGCTCGGACAATGAGCAGTTCTTC. Its translation is CSVTSGGSDNEQFF. This sequence joins TRBV29-1 and TRBJ2-1; 7 bases align to TRBD2. Germline values: CDR1 SQVTM, CDR2 ANQGSEA. This CDR3 region has 14 residues. The junction had 10 bases not matched to a gene; V was cut back by 6 bases and J by 5 bases.

V is TRBV27 and J is TRBJ2-1; D gene unclear. Germline V gene lookup returns CDR1 MNHEY and CDR2 SMNVEV (reference sequence). Trimming cost V 3 bases and J 9 bases, with 9 bases left between them. This CDR3 is 12 amino acids long. CDR3 sequence: CASSFPGTEQFF. CDR3 bases: TGTGCCAGCAGTTTTCCGGGTACTGAGCAGTTCTTC.

This rearrangement joins TRBV28 to TRBJ1-4, with a weak D call TRBD1 (6 bases). Trimming cost V 5 bases and J 7 bases, with 14 bases left between them. Per germline, CDR1 MDHEN and CDR2 SYDVKM. The CDR3 spans 14 residues. The CDR3 here is CASSTGQLVEKLFF. In DNA, the CDR3 is TGTGCCAGCAGTACAGGGCAGTTAGTTGAAAAACTGTTTTTT.

The chain carries TRBV6-2 or TRBV6-3 and TRBJ2-3; D not certain. This CDR3 is built from 18 residues. V lost 3 bases, J lost 2 bases, and 21 bases lay in between. CDR1 and CDR2 from the germline V gene are MNHEY and SVGEGT. The DNA for the CDR3 is TGTGCCAGCAGTTATCTCTTTCCCAATACTCGACTCACAGATACGCAGTATTTT. Translating it yields CASSYLFPNTRLTDTQYF.

The genes are TRBV28 and TRBJ2-1; 10 bases agree with TRBD1. The CDR3 length is 15 residues. Germline CDR1 and CDR2: MDHEN and SYDVKM. V was clipped by 6 bases and J by 6 bases; unmatched bases: 8. The CDR3: CASSLGTGVSNEQFF. CDR3 in DNA: TGTGCCAGCAGCCTCGGGACAGGGGTTTCCAATGAGCAGTTCTTC.

The chain uses TRBV30 and TRBJ1-4; possibly TRBD1 for D (6 bases). In germline, CDR1 is GTSNPN, CDR2 SVGIG (reference sequence). This CDR3 region has 16 residues. The V end was cut by 3 bases, the J end by 7 bases, with 21 bases between. The CDR3 protein is CAWRDQAQGHAEKLFF. CDR3 in DNA: TGTGCCTGGAGGGACCAAGCACAGGGCCACGCTGAAAAACTGTTTTTT.

This chain joins TRBV6-1 and TRBJ1-2, with D perhaps TRBD1 (5 bases). This CDR3 contains 14 residues. Germline assignment: CDR1 MNHNS and CDR2 SASEGT. V gave up 3 bases and J gave up 2 bases, with 10 bases separating them. This chain's CDR3 is CASSDGGSNYGYTF. The CDR3 nucleotides are TGTGCCAGCAGTGACGGGGGGTCCAACTATGGCTACACCTTC.

The chain joins TRBV5-8 to TRBJ1-6, with D unclear. The CDR3 is made up of 13 amino acids. CDR1 and CDR2 from the germline V gene are SGHTS and YDEGEE. Trimming shortened V by 7 bases and J by 4 bases, and 9 bases separated the two germline ends. The CDR3 bases are TGTGCCAGCTCAGCACAGTATAATTCACCCCTCCACTTT. This codes for CASSAQYNSPLHF.

The chain joins TRBV7-2 to TRBJ2-7, with 9 bases matching TRBD2. The CDR3 spans 15 residues. CDR1 and CDR2 (germline): SGHTA, FQGNSA. V trimming: 5 bases; J trimming: 5 bases; junction bases outside the gene matches: 10. CDR3 residues: CASSTTGTSFNEQYF. The CDR3, as DNA: TGTGCCAGCAGCACGACCGGGACTAGCTTCAACGAGCAGTACTTC.

The rearrangement uses TRBV5-1 and TRBJ2-5; 10 nucleotides agree with TRBD1. V lost 0 bases, J lost 4 bases, and 9 bases stayed unmatched. This CDR3 is built from 17 residues. Germline values: CDR1 SGHRS, CDR2 YFSETQ. The CDR3 protein is CASSLANRDRGLETQYF. DNA of the CDR3: TGCGCCAGCAGCTTGGCGAACCGGGACAGGGGTCTAGAGACCCAGTACTTC.

This sequence joins TRBV18 and TRBJ2-4, with 10 bases matching TRBD2. The CDR3 length is 16 residues. Germline CDR1 reads KGHSH; CDR2 reads LQKENI. J was trimmed by 1 base and V by 3 bases; bases with no gene match: 3. This chain's CDR3 is CASSPLAGVAKNIQYF. In DNA form, the CDR3 reads TGTGCCAGCTCACCCCTAGCGGGAGTTGCCAAAAACATTCAGTACTTC.

The CDR3 bases are TGTGCCAGCAGCCAGGGAGGCGGAGAGACCCAGTACTTC. Translating it yields CASSQGGGETQYF. The chain couples TRBV7-3 to TRBJ2-5; tentatively, D is TRBD2 (6 bases). Trimming pared 5 bases from V and 4 bases from J, leaving 11 bases between. Germline lookup yields CDR1 SGHTA and CDR2 FQGTGA. The length of the CDR3 is 13 residues.

J is TRBJ2-3 and V is TRBV4-3, with 15 positions matching TRBD2. This CDR3 contains 19 residues. Germline V lookup: CDR1 LGHNA, CDR2 YSLEER. Trimming at V came to 1 base and at J to 4 bases, leaving 9 bases not matched to a gene. CDR3 residues: CASSQGGLAGGPGADTQYF. CDR3 DNA: TGCGCCAGCAGCCAAGGCGGACTAGCGGGAGGGCCGGGGGCAGATACGCAGTATTTT.

The J gene is TRBJ2-1, the V gene TRBV5-1; TRBD1 is a possible D gene (5 bases). The CDR3 is made up of 12 amino acids. Germline lookup yields CDR1 SGHRS and CDR2 YFSETQ. V lost 3 bases and J 4 bases, leaving 5 bases between the germline ends. CDR3 nucleotides: TGCGCCAGCAGCTACAGGTACAATGAGCAGTTCTTC. Its translation: CASSYRYNEQFF.

The chain employs TRBV20-1 and TRBJ1-2; possibly TRBD1 for D (6 bases). The CDR3 consists of 14 residues. Germline CDR1 is DFQATT and CDR2 is SNEGSKA (reference sequence). V lost 3 bases to trimming and J lost 0 bases, with 11 bases between them. This chain's CDR3 is CSASGGGANYGYTF. The DNA for the CDR3 is TGCAGTGCTAGTGGCGGGGGCGCTAACTATGGCTACACCTTC.